This T cell receptor beta chain was sequenced during a study of post-analysis software for immune sequencing data. Study information: Relapsing-remitting, secondary progressive and progressive-relapsing courses of multiple sclerosis were included. Study-level points and caveats: Samples made in the same batch grouped tightly together by F measure. Four or five TRBV segments were more frequent in patients than controls; TRBV5-6, TRBV5-1 and TRBV20-1 belonged to this group. In multiple sclerosis, normalized Chao1 diversity was significantly below that of controls.

Unique molecular identifiers were built into the TCR beta cDNA libraries. Some 500,000 cDNA molecules were obtained per 1 to 10 million input T cells. TCRdb reprocessed the PCR reads with MiXCR, giving one entry per CDR3 protein. This sample has hundreds of thousands of distinct CDR3 sequences, with roughly three fifths found just once. Trimming left V 6 bases short and J 2 bases short, with 17 bases between. CDR3 length: 15 amino acids. Germline V gene data show CDR1 as DFQATT and CDR2 as SNEGSKA (reference sequence). A remark on this clonotype: The target antigen is unknown.

The sample consisted of blood. The genes are TRBV20-1 and TRBJ2-1, with D possibly TRBD2 on 5 matching bases. The receptor was isolated from a girl aged 2 to 10 with multiple sclerosis. CDR3 coding DNA: TGCAGTGCCAAGGACTCTAGCCGGGCCTACAATGAGCAGTTCTTC. It yields the protein CSAKDSSRAYNEQFF.